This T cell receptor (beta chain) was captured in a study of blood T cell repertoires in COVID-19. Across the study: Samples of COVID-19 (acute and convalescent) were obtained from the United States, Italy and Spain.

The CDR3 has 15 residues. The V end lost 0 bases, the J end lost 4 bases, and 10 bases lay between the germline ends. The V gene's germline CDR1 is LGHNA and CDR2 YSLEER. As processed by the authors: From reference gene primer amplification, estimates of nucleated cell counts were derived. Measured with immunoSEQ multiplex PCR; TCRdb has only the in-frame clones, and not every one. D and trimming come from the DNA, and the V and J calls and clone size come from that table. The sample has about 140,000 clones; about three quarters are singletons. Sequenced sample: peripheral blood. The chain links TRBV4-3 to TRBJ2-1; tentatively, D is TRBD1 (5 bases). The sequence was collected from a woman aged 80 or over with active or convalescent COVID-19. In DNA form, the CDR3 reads TGCGCCAGCAGCCAAGATCTTTCAGGGTACAATGAGCAGTTCTTC. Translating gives CASSQDLSGYNEQFF.